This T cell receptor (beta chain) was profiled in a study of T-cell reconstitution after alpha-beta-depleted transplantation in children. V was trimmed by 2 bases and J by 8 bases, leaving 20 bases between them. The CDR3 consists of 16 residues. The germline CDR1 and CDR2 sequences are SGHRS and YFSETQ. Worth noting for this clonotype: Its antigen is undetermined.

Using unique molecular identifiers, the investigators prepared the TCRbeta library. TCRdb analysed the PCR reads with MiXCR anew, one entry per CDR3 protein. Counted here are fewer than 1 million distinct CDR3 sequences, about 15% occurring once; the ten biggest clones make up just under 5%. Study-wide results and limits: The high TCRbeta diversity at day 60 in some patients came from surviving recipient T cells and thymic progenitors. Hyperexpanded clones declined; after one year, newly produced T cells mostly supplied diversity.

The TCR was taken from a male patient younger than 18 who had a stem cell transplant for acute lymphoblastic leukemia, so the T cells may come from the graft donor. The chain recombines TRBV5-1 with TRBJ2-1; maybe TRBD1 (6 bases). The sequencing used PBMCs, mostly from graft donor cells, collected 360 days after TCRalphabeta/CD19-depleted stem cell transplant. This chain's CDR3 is CASSFGRGEVFDEQFF. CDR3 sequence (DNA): TGCGCCAGCAGCTTTGGCAGGGGCGAAGTGTTCGATGAGCAGTTCTTC.